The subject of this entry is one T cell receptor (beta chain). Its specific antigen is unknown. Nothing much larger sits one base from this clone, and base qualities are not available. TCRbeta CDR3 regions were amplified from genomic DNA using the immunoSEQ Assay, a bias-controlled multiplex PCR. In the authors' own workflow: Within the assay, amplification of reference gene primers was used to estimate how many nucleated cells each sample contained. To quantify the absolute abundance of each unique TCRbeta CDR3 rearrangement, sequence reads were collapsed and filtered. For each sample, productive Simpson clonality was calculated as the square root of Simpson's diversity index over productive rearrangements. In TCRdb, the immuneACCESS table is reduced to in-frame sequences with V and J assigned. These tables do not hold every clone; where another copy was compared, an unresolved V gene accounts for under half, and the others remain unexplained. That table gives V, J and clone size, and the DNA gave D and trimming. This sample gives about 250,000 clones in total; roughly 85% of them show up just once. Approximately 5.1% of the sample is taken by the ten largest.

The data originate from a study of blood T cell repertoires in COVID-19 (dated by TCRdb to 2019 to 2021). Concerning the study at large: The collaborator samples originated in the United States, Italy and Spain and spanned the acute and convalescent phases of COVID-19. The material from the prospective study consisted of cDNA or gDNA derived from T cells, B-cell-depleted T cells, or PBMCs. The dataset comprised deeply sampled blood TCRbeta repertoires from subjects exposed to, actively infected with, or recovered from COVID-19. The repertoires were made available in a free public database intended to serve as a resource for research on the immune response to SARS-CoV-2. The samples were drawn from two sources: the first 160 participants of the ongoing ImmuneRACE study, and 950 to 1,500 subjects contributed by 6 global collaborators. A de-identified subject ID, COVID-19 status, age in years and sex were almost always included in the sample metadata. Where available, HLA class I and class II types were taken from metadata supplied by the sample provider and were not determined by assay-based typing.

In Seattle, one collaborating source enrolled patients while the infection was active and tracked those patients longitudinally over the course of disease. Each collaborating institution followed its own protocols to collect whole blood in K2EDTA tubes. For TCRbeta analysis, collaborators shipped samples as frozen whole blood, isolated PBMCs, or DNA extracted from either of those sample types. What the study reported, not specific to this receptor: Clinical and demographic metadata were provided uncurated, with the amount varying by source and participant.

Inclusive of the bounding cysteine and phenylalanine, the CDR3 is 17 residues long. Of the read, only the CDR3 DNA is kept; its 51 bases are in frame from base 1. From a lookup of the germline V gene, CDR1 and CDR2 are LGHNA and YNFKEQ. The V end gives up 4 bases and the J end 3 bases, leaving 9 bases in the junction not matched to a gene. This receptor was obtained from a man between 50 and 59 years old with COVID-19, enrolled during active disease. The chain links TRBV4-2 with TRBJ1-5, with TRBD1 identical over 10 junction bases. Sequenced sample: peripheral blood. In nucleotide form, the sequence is TGTGCCAGCAGCCTGGGACCGGGACAGGGGAACAATCAGCCCCAGCATTTT. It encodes CASSLGPGQGNNQPQHF.